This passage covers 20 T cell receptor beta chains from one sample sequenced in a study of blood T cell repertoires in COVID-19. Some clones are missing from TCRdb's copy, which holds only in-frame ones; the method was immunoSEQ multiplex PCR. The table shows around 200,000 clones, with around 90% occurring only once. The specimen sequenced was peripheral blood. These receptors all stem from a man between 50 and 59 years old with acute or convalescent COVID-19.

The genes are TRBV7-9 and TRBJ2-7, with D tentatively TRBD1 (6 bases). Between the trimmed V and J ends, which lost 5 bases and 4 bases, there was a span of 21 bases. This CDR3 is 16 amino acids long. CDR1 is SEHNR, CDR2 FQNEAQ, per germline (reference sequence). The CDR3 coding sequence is TGTGCCAGCAGCCATAGTGGGGGCGCGCGTATTTACGAGCAGTACTTC. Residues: CASSHSGGARIYEQYF.

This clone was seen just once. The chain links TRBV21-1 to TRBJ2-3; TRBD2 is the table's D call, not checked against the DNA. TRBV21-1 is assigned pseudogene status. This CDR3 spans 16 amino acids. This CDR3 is CAPAGRLKPSTDTQYF. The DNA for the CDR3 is TGTGCCCCAGCGGGCCGGCTAAAACCATCTACAGATACGCAGTATTTT.

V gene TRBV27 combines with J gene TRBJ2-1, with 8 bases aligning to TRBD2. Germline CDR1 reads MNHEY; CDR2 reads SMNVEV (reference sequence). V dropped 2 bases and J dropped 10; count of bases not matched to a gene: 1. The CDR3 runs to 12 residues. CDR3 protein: CASSLRGGEQFF. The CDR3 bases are TGTGCCAGCAGTTTACGGGGGGGCGAGCAGTTCTTC.

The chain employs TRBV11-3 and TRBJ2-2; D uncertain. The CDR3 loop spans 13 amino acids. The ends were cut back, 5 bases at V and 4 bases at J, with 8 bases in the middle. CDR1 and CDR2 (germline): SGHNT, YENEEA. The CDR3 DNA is TGTGCCAGCAGCCTTATCCCCACCGGGGAGCTGTTTTTT. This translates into CASSLIPTGELFF.

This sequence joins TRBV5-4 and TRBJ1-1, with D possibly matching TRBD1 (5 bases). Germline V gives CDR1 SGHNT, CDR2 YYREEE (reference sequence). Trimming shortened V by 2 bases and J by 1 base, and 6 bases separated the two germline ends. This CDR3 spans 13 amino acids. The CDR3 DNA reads TGTGCCAGCAGCTTAGGGGCGAACACTGAAGCTTTCTTT. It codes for CASSLGANTEAFF.

CDR3 loop: CASRSARTGPIETQYF. As DNA, the CDR3 is TGTGCCAGCAGAAGCGCCAGGACAGGGCCAATAGAGACCCAGTACTTC. V and J are TRBV28 and TRBJ2-5; TRBD1 agrees at 8 bases. V shed 6 bases, J shed 4 bases, and the junction held 13 bases outside the gene matches. This CDR3 is 16 amino acids long. Germline V CDR1 and CDR2: MDHEN, SYDVKM. The variable domain in full, with the rest retrieved from reference TRBV28 and TRBJ2-5, is DVKVTQSSRYLVKRTGEKVFLECVQDMDHENMFWYRQDPGLGLRLIYFSYDVKMKEKGDIPEGYSVSREKKERFSLILESASTNQTSMYLCASRSARTGPIETQYFGPGTRLLVL.

The CDR3 sequence: CASSLAGTANYGYTF. In DNA form, the CDR3 reads TGTGCCAGCAGCCTGGCCGGGACAGCTAACTATGGCTACACCTTC. This sequence joins TRBV5-8 and TRBJ1-2; 7 bases fit TRBD1. The CDR3 totals 15 residues. Germline CDR1 is SGHTS and CDR2 is YDEGEE. V was clipped by 4 bases and J by 0 bases; unmatched bases: 6. The full variable domain, completed using reference TRBV5-8 and TRBJ1-2, is EAGVTQSPTHLIKTRGQQATLRCSPISGHTSVYWYQQALGLGLQFLLWYDEGEERNRGNFPPRFSGRQFPNYSSELNVNALELEDSALYLCASSLAGTANYGYTFGSGTRLTVV.

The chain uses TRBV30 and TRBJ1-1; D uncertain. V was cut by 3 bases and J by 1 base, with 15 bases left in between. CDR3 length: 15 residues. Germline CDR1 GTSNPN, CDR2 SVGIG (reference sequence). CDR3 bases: TGTGCCTGGAGCCACAAGGGAGACGGGAACACTGAAGCTTTCTTT. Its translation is CAWSHKGDGNTEAFF.

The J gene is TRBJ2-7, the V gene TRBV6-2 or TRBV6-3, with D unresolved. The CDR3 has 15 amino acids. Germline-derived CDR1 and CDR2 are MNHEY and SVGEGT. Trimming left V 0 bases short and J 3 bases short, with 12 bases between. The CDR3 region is CASSYSSPSLYEQYV. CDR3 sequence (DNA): TGTGCCAGCAGTTACTCGAGCCCTTCACTCTACGAGCAGTACGTC.

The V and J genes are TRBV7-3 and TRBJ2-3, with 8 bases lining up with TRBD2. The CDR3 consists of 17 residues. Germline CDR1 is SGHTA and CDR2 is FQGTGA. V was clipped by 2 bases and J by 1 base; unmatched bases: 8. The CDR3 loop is CASSLEVWRGGTDTQYF. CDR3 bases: TGTGCCAGCAGCTTAGAGGTTTGGCGGGGGGGCACAGATACGCAGTATTTT.

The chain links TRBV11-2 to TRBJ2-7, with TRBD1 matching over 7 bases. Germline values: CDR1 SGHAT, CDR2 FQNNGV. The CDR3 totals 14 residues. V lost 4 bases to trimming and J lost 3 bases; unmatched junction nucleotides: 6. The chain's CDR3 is CASSSYRGNYEQYV. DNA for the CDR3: TGTGCCAGCAGCTCTTACAGGGGAAACTACGAGCAGTACGTC.

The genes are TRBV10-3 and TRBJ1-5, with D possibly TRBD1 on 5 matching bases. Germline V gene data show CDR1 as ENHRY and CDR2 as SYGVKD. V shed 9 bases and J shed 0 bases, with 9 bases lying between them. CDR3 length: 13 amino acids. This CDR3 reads CAIQGSSNQPQHF. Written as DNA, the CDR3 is TGTGCCATTCAGGGATCTAGCAATCAGCCCCAGCATTTT.

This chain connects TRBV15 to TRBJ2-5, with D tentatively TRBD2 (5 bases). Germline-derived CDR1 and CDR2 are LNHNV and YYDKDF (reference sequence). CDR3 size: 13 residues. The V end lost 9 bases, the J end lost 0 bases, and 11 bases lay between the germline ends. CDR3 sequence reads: CATSRGNQETQYF. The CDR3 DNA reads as TGTGCCACAAGTCGGGGAAACCAAGAGACCCAGTACTTC. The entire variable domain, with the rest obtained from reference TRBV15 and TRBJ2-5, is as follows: DAMVIQNPRYQVTQFGKPVTLSCSQTLNHNVMYWYQQKSSQAPKLLFHYYDKDFNNEADTPDNFQSRRPNTSFCFLDIRSPGLGDTAMYLCATSRGNQETQYFGPGTRLLVL.

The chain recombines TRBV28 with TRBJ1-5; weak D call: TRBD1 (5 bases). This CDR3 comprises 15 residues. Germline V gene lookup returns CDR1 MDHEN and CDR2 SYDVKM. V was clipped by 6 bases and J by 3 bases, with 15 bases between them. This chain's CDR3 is CASSPDSYLNQPQHF. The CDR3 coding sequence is TGTGCCAGCAGCCCTGACAGTTACCTCAATCAGCCCCAGCATTTT.

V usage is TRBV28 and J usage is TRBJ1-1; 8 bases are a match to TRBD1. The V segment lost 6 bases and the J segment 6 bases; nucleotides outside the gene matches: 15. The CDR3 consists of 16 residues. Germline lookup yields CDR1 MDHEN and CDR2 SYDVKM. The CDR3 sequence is CASRTTGGQGLAEAFF. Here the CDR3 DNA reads TGTGCCAGCAGGACAACCGGTGGACAGGGTTTGGCTGAAGCTTTCTTT. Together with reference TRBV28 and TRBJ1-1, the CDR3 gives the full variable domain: DVKVTQSSRYLVKRTGEKVFLECVQDMDHENMFWYRQDPGLGLRLIYFSYDVKMKEKGDIPEGYSVSREKKERFSLILESASTNQTSMYLCASRTTGGQGLAEAFFGQGTRLTVV.

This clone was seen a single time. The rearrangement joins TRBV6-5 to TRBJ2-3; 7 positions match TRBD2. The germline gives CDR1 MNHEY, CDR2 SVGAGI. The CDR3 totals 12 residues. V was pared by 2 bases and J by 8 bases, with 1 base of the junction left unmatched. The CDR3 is CASSYGGGTQYF. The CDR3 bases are TGTGCCAGCAGTTACGGGGGGGGTACGCAGTATTTT.

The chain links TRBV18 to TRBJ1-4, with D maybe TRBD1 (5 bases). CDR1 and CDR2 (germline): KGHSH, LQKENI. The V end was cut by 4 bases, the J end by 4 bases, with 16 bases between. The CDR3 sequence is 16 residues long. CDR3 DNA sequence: TGTGCCAGCTCACAGAACCTACAGGCTATTAATGAAAAACTGTTTTTT. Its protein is CASSQNLQAINEKLFF.

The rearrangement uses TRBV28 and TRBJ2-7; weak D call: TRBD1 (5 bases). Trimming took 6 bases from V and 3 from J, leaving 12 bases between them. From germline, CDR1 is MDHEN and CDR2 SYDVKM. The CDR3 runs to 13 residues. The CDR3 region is CASRPDSVYEQYF. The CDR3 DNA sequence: TGTGCCAGCAGACCCGACAGCGTCTACGAGCAGTACTTC.

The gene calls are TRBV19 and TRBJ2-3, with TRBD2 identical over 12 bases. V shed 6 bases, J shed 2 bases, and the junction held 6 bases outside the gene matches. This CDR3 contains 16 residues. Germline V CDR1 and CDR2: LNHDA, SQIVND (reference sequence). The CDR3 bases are TGTGCCAGTAGCACTAGCGGGGGGCAGATCACAGATACGCAGTATTTT. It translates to CASSTSGGQITDTQYF.

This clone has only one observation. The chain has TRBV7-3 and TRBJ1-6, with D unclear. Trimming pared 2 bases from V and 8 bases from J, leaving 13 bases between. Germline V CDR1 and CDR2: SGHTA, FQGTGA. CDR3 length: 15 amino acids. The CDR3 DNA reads TGTGCCAGCAGCTTACCGGGAGGAAGATATTCACCCCTCCACTTT. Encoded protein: CASSLPGGRYSPLHF.